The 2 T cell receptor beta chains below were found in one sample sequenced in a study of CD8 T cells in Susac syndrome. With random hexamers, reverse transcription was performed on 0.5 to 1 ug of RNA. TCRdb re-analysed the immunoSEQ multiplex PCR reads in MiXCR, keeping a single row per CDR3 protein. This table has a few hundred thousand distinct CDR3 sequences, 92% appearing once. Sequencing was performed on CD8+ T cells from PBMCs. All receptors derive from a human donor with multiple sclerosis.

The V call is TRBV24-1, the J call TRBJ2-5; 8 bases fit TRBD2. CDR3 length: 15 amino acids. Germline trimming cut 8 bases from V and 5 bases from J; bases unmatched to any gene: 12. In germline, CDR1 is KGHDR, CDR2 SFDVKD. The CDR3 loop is CATNTGTREGETQYF. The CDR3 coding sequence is TGTGCCACCAATACCGGGACTAGGGAGGGCGAGACCCAGTACTTC.

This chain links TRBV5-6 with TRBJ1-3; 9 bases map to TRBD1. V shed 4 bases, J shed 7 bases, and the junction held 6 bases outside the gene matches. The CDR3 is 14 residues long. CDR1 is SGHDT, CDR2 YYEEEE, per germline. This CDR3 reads CASSPDRGYNTIYF. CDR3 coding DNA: TGTGCCAGCAGCCCGGACAGGGGATATAACACCATATATTTT.